The 26 T cell receptor beta chains listed next were all sequenced from one sample in a study. The table came from immunoSEQ multiplex PCR; TCRdb's copy has only in-frame clones and leaves some out. The data contain roughly 68,000 clones, 85% to 95% of them seen just once; the ten biggest clones take up under 4.5%. Sequenced: PBMCs. All receptors come from a man aged 35 to 55 with rheumatoid arthritis.

This clone turned up a few times. This sequence joins TRBV7-3 and TRBJ2-1; 8 bases map to TRBD1. This CDR3 is built from 13 residues. The V and J ends lost 9 bases and 3 bases, in that order; junction bases with no gene match: 4. From germline, CDR1 is SGHTA and CDR2 FQGTGA. In nucleotides, the CDR3 is TGTGCCAGTTCCGGGACAGGCTACAATGAGCAGTTCTTC. Protein: CASSGTGYNEQFF.

V and J are TRBV7-2 and TRBJ2-1; tentatively, D is TRBD1 (6 bases). CDR1 and CDR2 (germline): SGHTA, FQGNSA. CDR3 length: 15 residues. V dropped 6 bases and J dropped 4 bases, with 16 bases sitting between them. The CDR3 nucleotides are TGTGCCAGCAGACTAGGGACATTCTCATACAATGAGCAGTTCTTC. It codes for CASRLGTFSYNEQFF. Based on the CDR3 plus reference TRBV7-2 and TRBJ2-1, the full variable domain is GAGVSQSPSNKVTEKGKDVELRCDPISGHTALYWYRQSLGQGLEFLIYFQGNSAPDKSGLPSDRFSAERTGGSVSTLTIQRTQQEDSAVYLCASRLGTFSYNEQFFGPGTRLTVL.

This clone was picked up one time. The chain recombines TRBV7-2 with TRBJ2-7, with 7 positions matching TRBD2. V shed 5 bases and J 1 base; nucleotides not matched to a gene: 20. The CDR3 loop spans 19 amino acids. The germline V gene encodes CDR1 SGHTA and CDR2 FQGNSA. CDR3 protein: CASSERSWAGEARSYEQYF. CDR3 DNA sequence: TGTGCCAGCAGCGAAAGGAGTTGGGCGGGAGAGGCCCGGTCCTACGAGCAGTACTTC.

This rearrangement joins TRBV5-1 to TRBJ2-1; the D gene is possibly TRBD2 (6 bases). This CDR3 is built from 13 residues. Germline assignment: CDR1 SGHRS and CDR2 YFSETQ. The ends were cut back, 5 bases at V and 6 bases at J, with 12 bases in the middle. The DNA for the CDR3 is TGCGCCAGCAGTGGAGGGACCGGCAATGAGCAGTTCTTC. It yields the protein CASSGGTGNEQFF.

This rearrangement joins TRBV4-3 to TRBJ1-5, with TRBD1 matching 7 bases. The CDR3 is made up of 15 amino acids. Trimming at V came to 4 bases and at J to 7 bases, leaving 10 bases not matched to a gene. CDR1 and CDR2 (germline): LGHNA, YSLEER. The CDR3 nucleotides read TGCGCCAGCAGCCGTGGGACAGCGGGGGCCCAGCCCCAGCATTTT. Protein: CASSRGTAGAQPQHF.

This chain connects TRBV11-3 to TRBJ2-7; 8 bases align to TRBD2. The V and J ends lost 1 base and 3 bases, in that order; junction bases with no gene match: 5. The CDR3 spans 15 residues. Germline CDR1 reads SGHNT; CDR2 reads YENEEA. CDR3 nucleotide sequence: TGTGCCAGCAGCTTAGGCCAGCGGGAGAGCTACGAGCAGTACTTC. It specifies CASSLGQRESYEQYF.

The chain couples TRBV6-5 to TRBJ2-2, with D possibly matching TRBD1 (8 bases). Germline CDR1 and CDR2: MNHEY and SVGAGI. The CDR3 sequence is 15 residues long. The germline V and J ends were trimmed by 2 bases and 6 bases, with 13 bases remaining between them. CDR3 DNA sequence: TGTGCCAGCAGTTACCCCACAGGGGGGGCCGGGGAGCTGTTTTTT. It specifies CASSYPTGGAGELFF.

The chain joins TRBV7-2 to TRBJ1-5, with D unresolved. This CDR3 is 14 amino acids long. V lost 1 base, J lost 1 base, and 5 bases lay in between. From germline, CDR1 is SGHTA and CDR2 FQGNSA. The CDR3 bases are TGTGCCAGCAGCTTAGGTACCAGCAATCAGCCCCAGCATTTT. It specifies CASSLGTSNQPQHF. The complete variable domain, with remaining parts taken from reference TRBV7-2 and TRBJ1-5, reads GAGVSQSPSNKVTEKGKDVELRCDPISGHTALYWYRQSLGQGLEFLIYFQGNSAPDKSGLPSDRFSAERTGGSVSTLTIQRTQQEDSAVYLCASSLGTSNQPQHFGDGTRLSIL.

The chain is built from TRBV6-5 and TRBJ1-3; unclear D gene. This CDR3 is built from 14 residues. CDR1 MNHEY and CDR2 SVGAGI come from the germline V gene. V was shortened by 6 bases and J by 0 bases, with 9 bases between the two germline ends. CDR3 residues: CASRNSYSGNTIYF. The CDR3 nucleotides read TGTGCCAGCAGGAACAGCTACTCTGGAAACACCATATATTTT.

V is TRBV6-5 and J is TRBJ2-2; 10 bases are shared with TRBD2. The V segment lost 6 bases and the J segment 4 bases; nucleotides outside the gene matches: 5. This CDR3 is built from 15 residues. CDR1 and CDR2 from the germline V gene are MNHEY and SVGAGI. CDR3 region: CASRSSSGSTGELFF. The CDR3 coding sequence is TGTGCCAGCAGATCCTCTAGCGGGAGCACCGGGGAGCTGTTTTTT.

The chain employs TRBV4-2 and TRBJ2-1, with D possibly matching TRBD2 (6 bases). The CDR3 is 17 amino acids. Trimming took off 2 bases at V and 0 bases at J, with 14 bases between the two ends. Germline V CDR1 and CDR2: LGHNA, YNFKEQ. CDR3 bases: TGTGCCAGCAGCCAACCTCTTGGGGGGAGCTCCTACAATGAGCAGTTCTTC. Amino acids: CASSQPLGGSSYNEQFF.

CDR3 bases: TGTGCCAGCAGTTACCAGAGGACAGGGGGCAACTATGGCTACACCTTC. Protein product: CASSYQRTGGNYGYTF. The chain combines TRBV6-5 with TRBJ1-2; 11 nucleotides agree with TRBD1. The CDR3 contains 16 residues. Per the germline V gene, CDR1 is MNHEY and CDR2 is SVGAGI. J lost 2 bases, V lost 2 bases, and 4 bases had no gene match.

This chain's CDR3 is CASSQGSGTPGDTQYF. The CDR3, as DNA: TGCGCCAGCAGCCAAGGGTCCGGGACGCCTGGGGATACGCAGTATTTT. J is TRBJ2-3 and V is TRBV4-1; D may be TRBD1 or TRBD2 (5 bases each). Germline-derived CDR1 and CDR2 are MGHRA and YSYEKL. V lost 1 base and J 6 bases, leaving 17 bases between the germline ends. The CDR3 has 16 amino acids.

V gene TRBV18 combines with J gene TRBJ1-4; 9 bases fit TRBD1. V lost 6 bases, J lost 6 bases, and 8 bases stayed unmatched. The CDR3 loop spans 15 amino acids. The germline gives CDR1 KGHSH, CDR2 LQKENI. This CDR3 is CASSRPGQGDEKLFF. CDR3 nucleotide sequence: TGTGCCAGCTCTCGACCGGGACAGGGTGATGAAAAACTGTTTTTT.

Turning to this clone: A junction end diverges from the germline sequence, so it may reflect a read error. V gene TRBV7-7 combines with J gene TRBJ2-1; TRBD2 matches at 10 bases. The CDR3 runs 16 residues. Germline V gene lookup returns CDR1 SSHAT and CDR2 FNYEAQ (reference sequence). In DNA, the CDR3 is TGTGCTAGCAGCCCCGGGACAGCGGGAGGGGGGGGTGAGCAGTTCTTC. This gives the protein CASSPGTAGGGGEQFF.

This chain connects TRBV6-5 to TRBJ2-7, with D possibly being TRBD2 (5 bases). CDR3 size: 14 residues. V lost 2 bases and J lost 5, with 13 bases in between. Germline CDR1 MNHEY, CDR2 SVGAGI. The CDR3: CASSYGGSLDEQYF. The CDR3 bases are TGTGCCAGCAGTTACGGTGGGAGTCTTGACGAGCAGTACTTC.

The rearrangement joins TRBV7-3 to TRBJ2-1, with D uncertain. The V gene lost 4 bases and the J gene lost 9 bases, with 13 bases spanning the gap. Germline CDR1 and CDR2: SGHTA and FQGTGA. This CDR3 comprises 13 residues. CDR3 protein: CASSSLARREQFF. The CDR3 coding sequence is TGTGCCAGCAGCTCCCTGGCCCGACGTGAGCAGTTCTTC.

This clone has just a few counts. The chain combines TRBV11-2 with TRBJ1-6; D is unclear. Trimming removed 4 bases from V and 6 bases from J, with 13 bases in between. Germline V gene sequence: CDR1 SGHAT, CDR2 FQNNGV. This CDR3 contains 15 residues. CDR3 amino acids: CASSSPMEVNSPLHF. As DNA, the CDR3 is TGTGCCAGCAGCTCACCCATGGAGGTTAATTCACCCCTCCACTTT.

V and J are TRBV7-2 and TRBJ1-2, with a weak D call TRBD1 (6 bases). V was pared by 1 base and J by 5 bases, with 11 bases between. Germline loops: CDR1 SGHTA, CDR2 FQGNSA. This CDR3 is built from 14 residues. The CDR3 bases are TGTGCCAGCAGCTTAGATGACAGGTTATATGGCTACACCTTC. The encoded protein is CASSLDDRLYGYTF.

The chain combines TRBV15 with TRBJ1-1; D remains ambiguous. CDR1 and CDR2 (germline): LNHNV, YYDKDF (reference sequence). The CDR3 has 18 residues. V dropped 0 bases and J dropped 4 bases, with 21 bases sitting between them. The CDR3 region is CATSREAGRARSGTEAFF. The CDR3 coding sequence is TGTGCCACCAGCAGAGAAGCAGGCCGGGCACGAAGCGGCACTGAAGCTTTCTTT.

CDR3 residues: CASSGWATNYGYTF. The CDR3 region has the DNA TGTGCCAGCAGTGGATGGGCAACTAACTATGGCTACACCTTC. The gene calls are TRBV2 and TRBJ1-2; no definite D call. CDR3 length: 14 amino acids. Germline assignment: CDR1 SNHLY and CDR2 FYNNEI. Trimming pared 4 bases from V and 0 bases from J, leaving 9 bases between. The whole variable domain, remainder taken from reference TRBV2 and TRBJ1-2, is EPEVTQTPSHQVTQMGQEVILRCVPISNHLYFYWYRQILGQKVEFLVSFYNNEISEKSEIFDDQFSVERPDGSNFTLKIRSTKLEDSAMYFCASSGWATNYGYTFGSGTRLTVV.

A few counts support this clone. The chain carries TRBV19 and TRBJ1-5, with TRBD1 identical over 7 bases. V shed 5 bases and J 1 base; nucleotides not matched to a gene: 8. The CDR3 has 16 amino acids. Germline-derived CDR1 and CDR2 are LNHDA and SQIVND (reference sequence). This CDR3 reads CASSPLDRVSNQPQHF. The CDR3 region has the DNA TGTGCCAGTAGTCCCCTCGACAGGGTCAGCAATCAGCCCCAGCATTTT.

This rearrangement joins TRBV7-3 to TRBJ1-1; D might be TRBD1 (5 bases). CDR3 length: 15 residues. Trimming left V 1 base short and J 7 bases short, with 16 bases between. CDR1 is SGHTA, CDR2 FQGTGA, per germline. As DNA, the CDR3 is TGTGCCAGCAGCTTAATGGGTACAGGTGAAAATGAAGCTTTCTTT. Translated, it gives CASSLMGTGENEAFF.

DNA for the CDR3: TGTGCCAGCTCTAGACTAGCGGGAGAGACAGATACGCAGTATTTT. Protein sequence: CASSRLAGETDTQYF. V usage is TRBV27 and J usage is TRBJ2-3; 12 bases map to TRBD2. The CDR3 consists of 15 residues. V dropped 8 bases and J dropped 3; count of bases not matched to a gene: 6. CDR1 and CDR2 from the germline V gene are MNHEY and SMNVEV (reference sequence).

This clone was seen only a few times. The chain employs TRBV9 and TRBJ1-2; D possibly corresponds to TRBD1 (5 bases). V gave up 6 bases and J gave up 7 bases, with 16 bases separating them. The CDR3 loop spans 13 amino acids. Germline lookup yields CDR1 SGDLS and CDR2 YYNGEE. The CDR3 sequence: CASTPSSGGGYTF. The CDR3 coding sequence is TGTGCCAGCACGCCGTCCTCCGGGGGTGGCTACACCTTC.

CDR3 loop: CASSLAHTDSGNTIYF. The DNA for the CDR3 is TGTGCCAGCAGCTTAGCGCACACGGACTCTGGAAACACCATATATTTT. The chain carries TRBV7-6 and TRBJ1-3; the D is unclear. The germline V gene encodes CDR1 SGHVS and CDR2 FNYEAQ. The CDR3 has 16 amino acids. V shed 0 bases and J shed 0 bases, with 9 bases lying between them.